Below are 29 T cell receptor beta chains sequenced from a single sample in a study of shared clonotypes between healthy human individuals. Sequenced by immunoSEQ multiplex PCR; TCRdb stores in-frame clones only, minus some. The table shows 2 million to 2.5 million clones, with roughly 92% occurring only once. Sequencing input: naive CD4+ T cells from PBMCs. The subset here: CD45RA+ positively selected. These receptors originate from a man between 18 and 35 years old in good health. Some clones in this sample may be carry-over from other donors' samples.

This sequence joins TRBV18 and TRBJ2-7; maybe TRBD2 (5 bases). The CDR3 has 13 residues. The germline gives CDR1 KGHSH, CDR2 LQKENI. Trimming left V 5 bases short and J 6 bases short, with 14 bases between. This CDR3 is CASSGSGLSEQYF. The CDR3 DNA reads TGTGCCAGCTCAGGTTCCGGACTCAGCGAGCAGTACTTC.

Regarding this clone: Distinct nucleotide sequences in the sample also encode this CDR3. The gene calls are TRBV29-1 and TRBJ1-1, with TRBD1 identical over 7 bases. This CDR3 is built from 13 residues. Per germline, CDR1 SQVTM and CDR2 ANQGSEA. The J segment lost 1 base and the V segment lost 7 bases, leaving 6 bases of the junction unmatched. CDR3 sequence reads: CSARQGANTEAFF. CDR3 DNA sequence: TGCAGCGCACGACAGGGTGCGAACACTGAAGCTTTCTTT.

As regards this clone: A junction end diverges from the germline sequence, so it may reflect a read error. The chain joins TRBV6-5 to TRBJ1-1, with D maybe TRBD1 (5 bases). Germline CDR1 MNHEY, CDR2 SVGAGI. The CDR3 contains 15 residues. The CDR3 coding sequence is TGTGCCAGCAGGTATGGACCGGGGCGGAACCCTGAAGCTTTCTTT. Its protein product is CASRYGPGRNPEAFF.

This chain uses TRBV5-1 with TRBJ2-2; 7 positions match TRBD2. Germline lookup yields CDR1 SGHRS and CDR2 YFSETQ. The CDR3 has 15 amino acids. Trimming took 2 bases from V and 2 from J; bases not matched to a gene: 3. The CDR3 reads CASSFWGGNTGELFF. The CDR3 coding sequence is TGCGCCAGCAGCTTCTGGGGGGGTAACACCGGGGAGCTGTTTTTT.

To note about this clone: Other DNA sequences from this sample encode an identical CDR3 as well. CDR3 sequence: CASSLRGGGTDTQYF. CDR3 DNA sequence: TGTGCCAGCAGTCTCCGTGGAGGTGGTACAGATACGCAGTATTTT. J is TRBJ2-3 and V is TRBV27, with a weak D call TRBD2 (5 bases). The length of the CDR3 is 15 residues. V was pared by 5 bases and J by 3 bases, with 15 bases between. Germline CDR1 and CDR2: MNHEY and SMNVEV (reference sequence).

In DNA form, the CDR3 reads TGTGCCACCAGCAGAGGGACAGCCAACACCATATATTTT. The encoded protein is CATSRGTANTIYF. The chain recombines TRBV15 with TRBJ1-3; weak D call: TRBD1 (6 bases). The CDR3 covers 13 residues. Germline lookup yields CDR1 LNHNV and CDR2 YYDKDF (reference sequence). V lost 1 base to trimming and J lost 7 bases, with 8 bases between them.

The chain couples TRBV19 to TRBJ2-7, with TRBD1 identical over 9 bases. The CDR3 is made up of 14 amino acids. Germline V gene lookup returns CDR1 LNHDA and CDR2 SQIVND (reference sequence). V lost 5 bases, J lost 4 bases, and 6 bases stayed unmatched. CDR3 DNA: TGTGCCAGTAGTGTCGGGACAGGGTGGTACGAGCAGTACTTC. Its translation is CASSVGTGWYEQYF.

Comment on this clone: This CDR3 is also generated by other DNA sequences in the sample. The rearrangement joins TRBV4-1 to TRBJ2-7, with D possibly being TRBD1 (6 bases). The CDR3 is made up of 15 amino acids. V lost 1 base to trimming and J lost 1 base, with 11 bases between them. From germline, CDR1 is MGHRA and CDR2 YSYEKL. CDR3 nucleotide sequence: TGCGCCAGCAGCCAAGGGCAGGGGCCATCCTACGAGCAGTACTTC. Residues: CASSQGQGPSYEQYF.

The genes are TRBV6-6 and TRBJ2-1, with D perhaps matching TRBD1 or TRBD2 (6 bases each). With 8 bases removed from V and 3 bases from J, the gap between germline ends came to 17 bases. The V gene's germline CDR1 is MNHNY and CDR2 SVGAGI (reference sequence). The CDR3 is 15 residues long. The CDR3 here is CASFGGGTLYNEQFF. CDR3 coding DNA: TGTGCCAGCTTTGGTGGCGGGACACTCTACAATGAGCAGTTCTTC.

This chain joins TRBV27 and TRBJ1-3; no reliable D call. V was clipped by 4 bases and J by 0 bases, with 7 bases between them. Germline CDR1 and CDR2: MNHEY and SMNVEV (reference sequence). The CDR3 has 14 residues. CDR3 region: CASSSVNSGNTIYF. The CDR3 DNA follows: TGTGCCAGCAGTTCCGTTAACTCTGGAAACACCATATATTTT.

The chain is built from TRBV10-3 and TRBJ1-2, with D possibly matching TRBD1 (5 bases). Germline CDR1 and CDR2: ENHRY and SYGVKD. The CDR3 has 11 amino acids. V lost 8 bases to trimming and J lost 6 bases, with 10 bases between them. The CDR3: CAIRDDHGYTF. The DNA for the CDR3 is TGTGCCATCCGGGACGACCATGGCTACACCTTC.

The rearrangement uses TRBV10-3 and TRBJ2-7; 13 bases are shared with TRBD2. The CDR3 totals 17 residues. Germline V lookup: CDR1 ENHRY, CDR2 SYGVKD. V gave up 4 bases and J gave up 0 bases; unmatched junction bases: 6. The CDR3 loop is CAISGAGTSGTSYEQYF. CDR3 coding DNA: TGTGCCATCAGTGGGGCGGGGACTAGCGGGACCTCCTACGAGCAGTACTTC.

The V and J genes are TRBV19 and TRBJ2-2, with TRBD2 as a possible D gene (6 bases). Germline V gene sequence: CDR1 LNHDA, CDR2 SQIVND (reference sequence). This CDR3 is built from 16 residues. The V end lost 3 bases, the J end lost 6 bases, and 17 bases lay between the germline ends. In DNA, the CDR3 is TGTGCCAGTAGTATGGGGACTCCCAGGTATTCCGGGGAGCTGTTTTTT. Encoded protein: CASSMGTPRYSGELFF.

In this sample, this clone turned up once. J is TRBJ2-3 and V is TRBV28, with TRBD2 matching 9 bases. This CDR3 region has 15 residues. Losses at the gene ends were 1 base for V and 8 bases for J; bases not matched to a gene: 7. Germline CDR1 reads MDHEN; CDR2 reads SYDVKM. This chain's CDR3 is CASSLYLAGPVTQYF. Written as DNA, the CDR3 is TGTGCCAGCAGTTTATACCTAGCGGGACCGGTTACGCAGTATTTT.

The chain carries TRBV7-9 and TRBJ1-1; TRBD1 aligns across 12 bases. Per the germline V gene, CDR1 is SEHNR and CDR2 is FQNEAQ (reference sequence). The CDR3 is 17 amino acids. V lost 5 bases and J lost 7; bases outside the gene matches: 14. CDR3 in amino acids: CASSPPYRDRGLDEAFF. Written as DNA, the CDR3 is TGTGCCAGCAGCCCACCTTACCGGGACAGGGGGCTTGATGAAGCTTTCTTT.

The chain employs TRBV28 and TRBJ2-5, with 7 bases lining up with TRBD2. Germline V gene lookup returns CDR1 MDHEN and CDR2 SYDVKM. The length of the CDR3 is 15 residues. The trim removed 2 bases at V and 3 bases at J, leaving 6 bases unmatched. For the CDR3, the DNA is TGTGCCAGCAGTTTACCTAGCGGTAACAAAGAGACCCAGTACTTC. It is translated as CASSLPSGNKETQYF.

The CDR3 here is CASSLIGSRSTEAFF. The CDR3 DNA sequence: TGCGCCAGCAGCTTGATCGGGTCCCGGAGCACTGAAGCTTTCTTT. The chain has TRBV5-1 and TRBJ1-1; D is unclear. Trimming took 1 base from V and 4 from J, leaving 14 bases between them. CDR3 size: 15 residues. Per germline, CDR1 SGHRS and CDR2 YFSETQ.

The chain joins TRBV10-3 to TRBJ2-1, with 11 bases lining up with TRBD2. The CDR3 has 17 residues. CDR1 is ENHRY and CDR2 is SYGVKD in the germline V gene. V was clipped by 6 bases and J by 7 bases; unmatched bases: 14. The CDR3 nucleotides read TGTGCCATCAGGGAACCTAGCGGGAGGCCGAAGGGGAATGAGCAGTTCTTC. Translated, it gives CAIREPSGRPKGNEQFF.

Remarks on this clone: It is unclear where the CDR3 begins or ends on the DNA, so no DNA is shown, and the CDR3 is as TCRdb lists it. This chain connects TRBV21-1 to TRBJ2-7; the table calls TRBD1, which could not be checked here. TRBV21-1 is a pseudogene. Including both end residues, the CDR3 is 14 amino acids long. The CDR3 is CASSKVAGGNEQYF.

This clone has only one observation. The rearrangement uses TRBV2 and TRBJ1-3; weak D call: TRBD1 (6 bases). The germline V gene has CDR1 SNHLY and CDR2 FYNNEI. The CDR3 consists of 14 residues. V was pared by 6 bases and J by 4 bases, with 13 bases between. Here the CDR3 reads CASRVQGRGNTIYF. DNA for the CDR3: TGTGCCAGCAGGGTACAGGGAAGGGGAAACACCATATATTTT.

The chain employs TRBV7-9 and TRBJ2-1; maybe TRBD2 (6 bases). CDR3 size: 19 residues. Germline CDR1 is SEHNR and CDR2 is FQNEAQ (reference sequence). The ends were cut back, 1 base at V and 6 bases at J, with 25 bases in the middle. The CDR3 coding sequence is TGTGCCAGCAGCTTAGGGGGGGTCAGTCTCGGTTACCCAATCAATGAGCAGTTCTTC. It yields the protein CASSLGGVSLGYPINEQFF.

This chain links TRBV5-1 with TRBJ2-1; 12 bases align to TRBD2. V lost 0 bases and J lost 14; bases outside the gene matches: 9. Germline V gives CDR1 SGHRS, CDR2 YFSETQ. The CDR3 loop spans 15 amino acids. For the CDR3, the DNA is TGCGCCAGCAGCTTGGAGCTAGCGGGAGGGCCCTTGGAGTTCTTC. This translates into CASSLELAGGPLEFF.

This clone showed up just once. V is TRBV5-4 and J is TRBJ2-5; TRBD1 matches at 9 bases. CDR3 size: 15 residues. V lost 2 bases and J lost 5; bases outside the gene matches: 7. The germline V gene encodes CDR1 SGHNT and CDR2 YYREEE (reference sequence). The CDR3 region is CASSLKDRGGETQYF. Here the CDR3 DNA reads TGTGCCAGCAGCTTAAAGGACAGGGGTGGGGAGACCCAGTACTTC. The full variable domain, completed using reference TRBV5-4 and TRBJ2-5, is ETGVTQSPTHLIKTRGQQVTLRCSSQSGHNTVSWYQQALGQGPQFIFQYYREEENGRGNFPPRFSGLQFPNYSSELNVNALELDDSALYLCASSLKDRGGETQYFGPGTRLLVL.

This clone was recorded only once. The V call is TRBV5-6, the J call TRBJ1-5, with TRBD1 matching over 7 bases. From germline, CDR1 is SGHDT and CDR2 YYEEEE. V lost 3 bases, J lost 5 bases, and 5 bases stayed unmatched. There are 14 residues in the CDR3. This chain's CDR3 is CASSWRQGDQPQHF. DNA for the CDR3: TGTGCCAGCAGCTGGCGGCAGGGGGATCAGCCCCAGCATTTT.

Here the CDR3 reads CASSPGTGEGERETQYF. The DNA of the CDR3 is TGTGCCAGCTCACCAGGGACAGGGGAAGGGGAGCGAGAGACCCAGTACTTC. The chain has TRBV18 and TRBJ2-5, with 10 bases aligning to TRBD1. Trimming took 2 bases from V and 4 from J; bases not matched to a gene: 10. The CDR3 contains 17 residues. Germline CDR1 is KGHSH and CDR2 is LQKENI.

A remark on this clone: Other DNA sequences from this sample encode an identical CDR3 as well. The CDR3 sequence: CASSLGGVTDTQYF. The CDR3 DNA follows: TGCGCCAGCAGCTTGGGAGGAGTAACAGATACGCAGTATTTT. V and J are TRBV5-1 and TRBJ2-3; D call uncertain. V was cut by 0 bases and J by 3 bases, with 8 bases left in between. Germline-derived CDR1 and CDR2 are SGHRS and YFSETQ. The CDR3 has 14 amino acids. The full variable domain, completed using reference TRBV5-1 and TRBJ2-3, is KAGVTQTPRYLIKTRGQQVTLSCSPISGHRSVSWYQQTPGQGLQFLFEYFSETQRNKGNFPGRFSGRQFSNSRSEMNVSTLELGDSALYLCASSLGGVTDTQYFGPGTRLTVL.

The chain employs TRBV5-4 and TRBJ1-1; 8 nucleotides match TRBD1. The CDR3 has 13 amino acids. Germline CDR1 reads SGHNT; CDR2 reads YYREEE (reference sequence). V lost 4 bases, J lost 7 bases, and 6 bases stayed unmatched. The CDR3 DNA sequence: TGTGCCAGCAGCGTCAGGGGGCAAATTGAAGCTTTCTTT. It is translated as CASSVRGQIEAFF.

This chain uses TRBV9 with TRBJ1-4, with 9 bases lining up with TRBD1. The CDR3 covers 17 residues. Trimming took 4 bases from V and 2 from J; bases not matched to a gene: 9. Germline values: CDR1 SGDLS, CDR2 YYNGEE. The CDR3 nucleotides are TGTGCCAGCAGCAACCGGGACAGGGCCGGCACTAATGAAAAACTGTTTTTT. Protein sequence: CASSNRDRAGTNEKLFF. The complete variable domain, with remaining parts taken from reference TRBV9 and TRBJ1-4, reads DSGVTQTPKHLITATGQRVTLRCSPRSGDLSVYWYQQSLDQGLQFLIQYYNGEERAKGNILERFSAQQFPDLHSELNLSSLELGDSALYFCASSNRDRAGTNEKLFFGSGTQLSVL.

This clone was detected only once. The rearrangement uses TRBV9 and TRBJ2-5, with D perhaps TRBD2 (6 bases). The germline V and J ends were trimmed by 4 bases and 6 bases, with 19 bases remaining between them. The CDR3 extends over 15 amino acids. Germline V gene lookup returns CDR1 SGDLS and CDR2 YYNGEE. CDR3 region: CASSIRGGTDQTQYF. Written as DNA, the CDR3 is TGTGCCAGCAGCATCCGAGGCGGGACGGATCAGACCCAGTACTTC. Together with reference TRBV9 and TRBJ2-5, the CDR3 gives the full variable domain: DSGVTQTPKHLITATGQRVTLRCSPRSGDLSVYWYQQSLDQGLQFLIQYYNGEERAKGNILERFSAQQFPDLHSELNLSSLELGDSALYFCASSIRGGTDQTQYFGPGTRLLVL.